Below are 9 T cell receptor beta chains sequenced from a single sample in a study of T cell changes during pregnancy in multiple sclerosis. Sequenced by immunoSEQ multiplex PCR; TCRdb stores in-frame clones only, minus some. Of under 65,000 clones listed, 90% are singletons. The sequences come from peripheral blood, collected in the first trimester of pregnancy. The origin of the receptors is a female donor in good health, enrolled as a control in a pregnancy study.

The gene calls are TRBV28 and TRBJ2-1; possible D gene TRBD1, 5 bases. Germline loops: CDR1 MDHEN, CDR2 SYDVKM. The CDR3 is made up of 12 amino acids. Trimming stripped 5 bases from V and 8 bases from J, with 10 bases between. DNA for the CDR3: TGTGCCAGCAGTGGCAGGGCATATGAGCAGTTCTTC. Translating it yields CASSGRAYEQFF.

This clone showed up just once. The rearrangement uses TRBV10-3 and TRBJ2-3; D is possibly TRBD2 (5 bases). Trimming cost V 5 bases and J 0 bases, with 18 bases left between them. Germline CDR1 is ENHRY and CDR2 is SYGVKD. CDR3 size: 17 residues. The CDR3: CAISSWTGVISTDTQYF. CDR3 DNA: TGTGCCATCAGTTCCTGGACTGGTGTTATAAGCACAGATACGCAGTATTTT.

The chain couples TRBV7-3 to TRBJ1-1; the D gene is possibly TRBD1 (5 bases). V lost 8 bases and J lost 3, with 16 bases in between. This CDR3 is 14 amino acids long. Germline-derived CDR1 and CDR2 are SGHTA and FQGTGA. The CDR3 loop is CASSRAGRDTEAFF. The CDR3 DNA sequence: TGTGCCAGCTCTCGGGCGGGGCGCGACACTGAAGCTTTCTTT.

The J gene is TRBJ2-3, the V gene TRBV11-1; TRBD2 aligns across 10 bases. This CDR3 contains 18 residues. The V gene end was trimmed by 3 bases and the J gene end by 5 bases; junction bases not matched to a gene: 14. Germline-derived CDR1 and CDR2 are SGHAT and FQDESV (reference sequence). Here the CDR3 DNA reads TGTGCCAGCAGCTTGTCAGTAGGACTAGCGGAGGTGGGAGATACGCAGTATTTT. Translation: CASSLSVGLAEVGDTQYF.

The chain links TRBV5-4 to TRBJ2-1; 12 nucleotides match TRBD2. With V trimmed by 4 bases and J by 10 bases, 6 bases remained unmatched. This CDR3 contains 14 residues. Germline V gene data show CDR1 as SGHNT and CDR2 as YYREEE (reference sequence). CDR3 nucleotides: TGTGCCAGCAGCCTTGGACTAGCGGGAAAGGAGCAGTTCTTC. Translating gives CASSLGLAGKEQFF.

The rearrangement links TRBV7-9 to TRBJ1-4; D might be TRBD1 (5 bases). The CDR3 consists of 14 residues. The ends were cut back, 6 bases at V and 7 bases at J, with 15 bases in the middle. Germline V CDR1 and CDR2: SEHNR, FQNEAQ (reference sequence). DNA for the CDR3: TGTGCCAGCAGTCCCAGTCAGGGAGGTGAAAAACTGTTTTTT. This encodes CASSPSQGGEKLFF. The full variable domain, completed using reference TRBV7-9 and TRBJ1-4, is DTGVSQNPRHKITKRGQNVTFRCDPISEHNRLYWYRQTLGQGPEFLTYFQNEAQLEKSRLLSDRFSAERPKGSFSTLEIQRTEQGDSAMYLCASSPSQGGEKLFFGSGTQLSVL.

The chain couples TRBV4-2 to TRBJ2-2, with D unclear. CDR3 size: 15 residues. The germline CDR1 and CDR2 sequences are LGHNA and YNFKEQ. The V and J ends lost 0 bases and 1 base respectively, with 6 bases between them. The CDR3 reads CASSQEFGNTGELFF. CDR3 in DNA: TGTGCCAGCAGCCAAGAATTCGGGAACACCGGGGAGCTGTTTTTT.

The V gene is TRBV11-1, the J gene TRBJ1-2; 8 nucleotides match TRBD1. Trimming removed 5 bases from V and 8 bases from J; junction bases left unmatched: 10. Germline CDR1 reads SGHAT; CDR2 reads FQDESV (reference sequence). The CDR3 totals 14 residues. The CDR3 nucleotides read TGTGCCAGCAGCCCTCTGGACAGGGTAAAGGGCTACACCTTC. Its protein is CASSPLDRVKGYTF.

The chain is built from TRBV5-1 and TRBJ2-7, with 12 bases fitting TRBD2. Germline CDR1 reads SGHRS; CDR2 reads YFSETQ. The CDR3 spans 14 residues. The trim removed 7 bases at V and 6 bases at J, leaving 8 bases unmatched. The CDR3 loop is CASALAGGTAEQYF. CDR3 sequence (DNA): TGCGCCAGCGCTCTAGCGGGAGGGACCGCCGAGCAGTACTTC.